This T cell receptor beta chain was profiled in a study of cytomegalovirus exposure and HLA in healthy donors listed by TCRdb under 2017. Study-wide context: In an earlier analysis of 587 of the donors, 276 Gb of sequence data and 117 million unique TCR beta sequences from 150 million to 200 million T cells were reported. Among 300 to 500 genotyped donors of the cohort, an average of about 220,000 unique TCR beta nucleotide sequences was sequenced per donor, of which about 19% were non-productive. High-throughput TCR immunosequencing, statistical association of individual TCRs with disease status, and machine learning were combined to predict cytomegalovirus infection status. Rather than using new phenotypic data, the later analysis identified candidate immune exposures from TCR beta sequences and from how often those sequences occurred across donors. The aim of the study was to test whether cataloging public T cell receptors could identify signatures of past pathogen exposure. In addition to the first cohort of 650 to 750 subjects, a separate validation cohort of around 110 different subjects was used. Alongside the repertoire data, information on donor age, sex, ethnicity and CMV serostatus was compiled. Among the roughly 400 genotyped donors, around 81% belonged to the genetic ancestry cluster associated with self-reported Caucasian donors. In a later genetic analysis, genome-wide SNP genotypes for about three fifths of the roughly 670 donors were used, and that subset was treated as a discovery cohort. An early release that covered about 600 HLA-typed donors contained about 290 gigabases of sequencing data and 75 million to 100 million unique TCR sequences. Using immunosequencing, the study profiled T cell repertoires from fewer than 700 subjects and related those repertoires to cytomegalovirus serostatus. About five DR-DQ haplotypes were handled as single units for association and clustering, since linkage in the cohort was strong. An earlier analysis of roughly 580 of the donors used high-throughput TCR beta sequencing to judge whether each TCR beta V gene segment behaved as functional or pseudogenic. Typing coverage varied by locus: 629-630 donors for A, B, C, DRB1 and DQB1; more than 500 for DQA1; nearly 610 for DPA1; 400 to 480 for DPB1. Every discovery cohort repertoire had been produced on one sequencing platform. To study patterns of TCR occurrence, a later analysis re-analyzed previously published TCR beta repertoires from around 660 donors and added high-resolution HLA genotyping. HLA typing covered class I and class II loci at four-digit resolution. General study outcomes and caveats: Specific HLA alleles were associated with roughly 16,000 TCR beta sequences at a false discovery rate of 0.05 in a later analysis. In a later analysis, HLA-associated TCR beta chains were found to be more clonally expanded and to have lower generation probabilities than equally common non-associated chains. According to the authors, the approach could potentially be generalized to other disease states and immunological phenotypes. The classifier was reported to diagnose cytomegalovirus status with high specificity and sensitivity in both the original cohort and the validation cohort. Only TCR beta chains were sequenced in this cohort, and the absence of alpha or paired-chain data limited detectable features. A later genetic analysis associated a missense DCLRE1C variant with V-gene and J-gene trimming of TCR beta chains, and an independent cohort replicated the association. Because counts were too low, 15 to 20 rarely observed V segments, including chromosome 9 orphons, were left out of the earlier analysis of several hundred of the donors. In a later analysis, most CMV-associated TCR beta chains were found to appear HLA-restricted, with HLA associations seemingly driven largely by CMV exposure. Linkage disequilibrium might explain the correlated functional status among segregating V segments, but an unknown experimental factor could not be ruled out. In a later analysis, TCR association rates were found to vary across HLA loci, with the most associated TCRs seen for DRB1 alleles and the fewest for HLA-C alleles. Assigning TCR associations to individual alleles was difficult when HLA alleles, especially DR and DQ, strongly co-occurred. In vitro tests confirmed that a few of the cytomegalovirus-associated TCR beta chains recognize cytomegalovirus antigens. Across donors, most TCR sequences were observed very rarely, whereas some public TCRs were present in many individuals. In the study, some 180 TCR beta chains were listed as associated with cytomegalovirus. CMV serostatus was the only immune exposure information available for the cohort. Because some donors lacked HLA typing at each locus, the association tests relied only on the typed subset. Some IMGT-functional V segments, including TRBV6-2 and TRBV6-3, could not be distinguished by the 87-base-pair reads and were therefore excluded. A further reported finding was that TCR beta sequences accurately predicted the HLA-A and HLA-B alleles for most subjects in the first cohort. The presence/absence analyses assumed that sequencing depth was roughly uniform across donors, and that assumption may not be true. A group of highly shared sequence variants was considered likely to be a technical artifact of the sequencing pipeline. In an earlier analysis of about 550 of the donors, most TCR beta V segments were observed in productive rearrangements about 87% or about 30% of the time, broadly matching IMGT annotations. According to a later analysis, parvovirus B19, influenza, CMV and Epstein-Barr virus appeared linked to several top co-occurrence clusters. A later genetic analysis reported fewer N-insertions in productive TCRs among donors in an Asian-associated ancestry cluster than the roughly 620-donor mean.

Library generation was performed with the immunoSEQ multiplex PCR assay. The multiplex PCR relied on a mix of 60 forward primers for TCR Vbeta segments and 13 reverse primers for TCR Jbeta segments. The CDR3 region of rearranged TCR beta genes was amplified from genomic DNA by a multiplex PCR assay. Amplified TCR beta libraries were sequenced as 87-base-pair reads on the Illumina HiSeq System. On the authors' methods: Across the 500 to 850 repertoires, a later analysis counted 80 million or so unique TCR beta chains, around 11 million of which were shared by at least two donors. To remove PCR and sequencing errors, raw reads were error-corrected and collapsed into unique sequences using a nearest-neighbor algorithm that merged closely related sequences. V, D and J gene segments were assigned by aligning CDR3 sequences to IMGT reference sequences. For a sequence to be retained, a match of at least six nucleotides was required to both a V gene segment and a J gene segment. A rearrangement was called productive if the CDR3 had no stop codons and remained in frame with V and J, and every other rearrangement was called non-productive. CDR3 was defined by IMGT convention, running from the second conserved V-encoded cysteine to the conserved J-encoded phenylalanine. In an earlier analysis of approximately 590 of the donors, sequences lacking an unambiguous match to a single V gene segment were excluded. An earlier analysis of several hundred of the donors called V segments functional above 56.7% productive rearrangements and segregating when the between-donor standard deviation exceeded 5%. A statistical classification framework was built to diagnose cytomegalovirus status from the catalog of TCR beta chain sequences. A later analysis assigned V and J genes by comparing TCR nucleotide sequences with IMGT/GENE-DB human TR gene sequences. A later analysis assigned CDR3 sequences and most-parsimonious VDJ recombination scenarios with the TCRdist pipeline. In a later analysis, each TCR beta chain was defined by its CDR3 amino acid sequence together with its V-gene family, and reads lacking a unique V-gene family were excluded. As a way to deal with suspected cross-contamination and a sequencing artifact, a later analysis dropped roughly 600 nucleotide sequences that were highly shared and had low generation probability. A later analysis calculated a clonal expansion index for each public chain from normalized within-repertoire ranks of inferred template counts. A later analysis computed generation probabilities with a VDJ recombination model fitted to out-of-frame rearrangements, and checked the results against IGoR. In a later analysis, TCR-TCR, TCR-HLA and TCR-CMV co-occurrence was scored with hypergeometric tests, and a repertoire-size bias correction was applied to TCR pairs. False discovery rates were estimated in a later analysis by permuting HLA or CMV assignments 20 times. A later analysis grouped co-occurring TCRs with DBSCAN, adding TCRdist sequence similarity when clustering within HLA-allele-positive subsets. Repertoires with fewer than 30,000 or more than 120,000 public chains were left out of co-occurrence clustering, as were several repertoires with anomalous nucleotide sharing. Drawn from immuneACCESS, this table holds only the in-frame rearrangements with V and J called that TCRdb kept. Clones are partly lost; checked studies trace under half to an unresolved V gene and leave the rest unexplained. The D gene and trimming were derived from the DNA, and the V and J assignments and clone size from that table. The sample table holds 130,000 or so clones, of which more than 75% were seen once. The ten largest account for 1.8% of the sample.

In total, 666 healthy bone marrow donors made up the cohort. At the time of sampling, all cohort members were nominally healthy, though unrecorded immune exposures were likely present. The donor tested CMV seronegative and was one of the 352 seronegative cohort members. A peripheral blood sample was provided by each donor, and peripheral blood mononuclear cells were used for TCR beta sequencing. Genomic DNA extraction from the blood cell samples was performed with the Qiagen DNeasy Blood Extraction Kit. This clone came up a few times. The target of this receptor is not known. No base qualities exist here, and no much larger clone lies one base off it. This specimen includes other DNA sequences encoding the same CDR3. From a lookup of the germline V gene, CDR1 and CDR2 are MRHNA and SNTAGT. Including cysteine and phenylalanine, the CDR3 has 15 amino acids. Only the CDR3 part of the read is kept: 45 bases, read in frame from the first base. V and J are trimmed by 0 bases and 6 bases, and the gene matches miss 1 base of the junction.

Material: PBMCs. The rearrangement joined TRBV6-4 to TRBJ2-1; TRBD2 aligns with 11 central bases. This clonotype was obtained from a man aged 40-50 years in good health and CMV-seronegative. This receptor carries the CDR3 CASSDSSGGANEQFF. The nucleotides are TGTGCCAGCAGTGACTCTAGCGGGGGGGCCAATGAGCAGTTCTTC.